This T cell receptor beta chain appears in the sequencing data of a study of OX40 agonist ivuxolimab in advanced cancers. About the study: Patients assigned to dose escalation were diagnosed with hepatocellular carcinoma, melanoma, renal cell or head and neck cancer.

Study-level findings and limits: Compared with CD4+, CD8+ T cells on average had more expanded clones. Among patients with partial responses at 0.1-3.0 mg/kg, clonal expansion was among the lowest. In the expanded peripheral T cells, antigen specificity was never determined.

As regards this clone: The antigen remains unidentified.

The data were produced by immunoSEQ multiplex PCR, yet TCRdb's version contains in-frame clones alone and is incomplete. The profile covers about 78,000 clones, with roughly 91% appearing a single time and roughly 0.22% taken by the ten largest. Germline CDR1 reads KGHSH; CDR2 reads LQKENI. V trimming: 0 bases; J trimming: 0 bases; junction bases outside the gene matches: 5. CDR3 length: 17 amino acids. The sample in question was CD4+ or CD8+ T cells sorted from blood, obtained in a trial of the OX40 agonist ivuxolimab. This sequence was found in an adult with an advanced solid tumor such as melanoma, head and neck, liver or kidney cancer. The rearrangement joins TRBV18 to TRBJ2-3, with 8 positions matching TRBD2. CDR3 bases: TGTGCCAGCTCACCACCGACTTCTAGCGGGAGCACAGATACGCAGTATTTT. Its translation: CASSPPTSSGSTDTQYF.